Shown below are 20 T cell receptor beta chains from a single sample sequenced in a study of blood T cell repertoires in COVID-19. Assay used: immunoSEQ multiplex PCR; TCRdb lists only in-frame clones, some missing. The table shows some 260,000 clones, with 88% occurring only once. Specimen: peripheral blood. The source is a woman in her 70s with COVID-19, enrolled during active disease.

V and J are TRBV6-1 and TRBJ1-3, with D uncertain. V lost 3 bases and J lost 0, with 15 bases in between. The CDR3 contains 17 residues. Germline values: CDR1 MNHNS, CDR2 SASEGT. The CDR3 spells CASSDPSRSSSGNTIYF. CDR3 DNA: TGTGCCAGCAGTGACCCATCCAGGTCCAGCTCTGGAAACACCATATATTTT.

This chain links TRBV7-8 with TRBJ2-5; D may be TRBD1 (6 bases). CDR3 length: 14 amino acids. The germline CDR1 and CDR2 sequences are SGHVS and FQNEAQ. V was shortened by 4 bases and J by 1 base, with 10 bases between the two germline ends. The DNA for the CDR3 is TGTGCCAGCAGCTCGACAGGACCCCAAGAGACCCAGTACTTC. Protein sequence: CASSSTGPQETQYF.

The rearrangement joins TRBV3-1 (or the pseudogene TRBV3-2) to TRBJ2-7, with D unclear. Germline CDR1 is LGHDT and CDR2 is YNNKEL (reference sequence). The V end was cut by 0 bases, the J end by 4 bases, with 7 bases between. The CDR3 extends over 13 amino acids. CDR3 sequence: CASSQDVGYEQYF. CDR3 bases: TGTGCCAGCAGCCAAGATGTCGGTTACGAGCAGTACTTC.

The CDR3 loop reads CASSIPQGPLHF. The CDR3, as DNA: TGTGCCAGCAGCATCCCACAGGGACCCCTCCACTTT. The chain couples TRBV9 to TRBJ1-6, with D maybe TRBD1 (6 bases). V was trimmed by 4 bases and J by 12 bases, leaving 11 bases between them. There are 12 residues in the CDR3. CDR1 is SGDLS and CDR2 is YYNGEE in the germline V gene. The complete variable domain, with remaining parts taken from reference TRBV9 and TRBJ1-6, reads DSGVTQTPKHLITATGQRVTLRCSPRSGDLSVYWYQQSLDQGLQFLIQYYNGEERAKGNILERFSAQQFPDLHSELNLSSLELGDSALYFCASSIPQGPLHFGNGTRLTVT.

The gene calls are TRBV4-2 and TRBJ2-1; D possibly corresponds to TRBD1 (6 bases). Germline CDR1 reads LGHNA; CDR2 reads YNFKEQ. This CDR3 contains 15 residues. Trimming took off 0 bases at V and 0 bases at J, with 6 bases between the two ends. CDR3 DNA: TGTGCCAGCAGCCAAGACAGGGGCTCCTACAATGAGCAGTTCTTC. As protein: CASSQDRGSYNEQFF.

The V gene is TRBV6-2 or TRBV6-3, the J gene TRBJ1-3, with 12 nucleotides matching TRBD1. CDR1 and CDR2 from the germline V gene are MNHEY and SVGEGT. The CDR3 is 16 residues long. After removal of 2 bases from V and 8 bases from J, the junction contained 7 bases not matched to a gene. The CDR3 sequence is CASSYAAGTGGHTIYF. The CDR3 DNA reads TGTGCCAGCAGTTACGCGGCCGGGACAGGGGGCCACACCATATATTTT.

The CDR3 here is CASSFSLNTEAFF. Here the CDR3 DNA reads TGTGCCAGCAGCTTCTCCTTGAACACTGAAGCTTTCTTT. The J gene is TRBJ1-1, the V gene TRBV7-9; D uncertain. CDR3 length equals 13 residues. The V end was cut by 3 bases, the J end by 0 bases, with 5 bases between. Germline V gives CDR1 SEHNR, CDR2 FQNEAQ (reference sequence).

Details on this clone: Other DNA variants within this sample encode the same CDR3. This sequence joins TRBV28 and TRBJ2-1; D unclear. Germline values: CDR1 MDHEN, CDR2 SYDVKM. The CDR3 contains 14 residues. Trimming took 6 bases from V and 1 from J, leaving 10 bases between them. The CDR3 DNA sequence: TGTGCCAGCAGCCCGGGTGGATCCTACAATGAGCAGTTCTTC. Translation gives CASSPGGSYNEQFF.

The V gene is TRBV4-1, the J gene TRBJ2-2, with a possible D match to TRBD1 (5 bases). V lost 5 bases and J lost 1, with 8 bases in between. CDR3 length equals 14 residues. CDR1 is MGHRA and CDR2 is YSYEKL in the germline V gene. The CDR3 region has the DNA TGCGCCAGCAGCTATACAGGGAACACCGGGGAGCTGTTTTTT. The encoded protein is CASSYTGNTGELFF.

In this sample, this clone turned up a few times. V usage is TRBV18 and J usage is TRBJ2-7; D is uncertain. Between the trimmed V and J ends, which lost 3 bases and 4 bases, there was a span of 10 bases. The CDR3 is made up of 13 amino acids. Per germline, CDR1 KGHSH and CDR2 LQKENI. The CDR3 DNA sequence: TGTGCCAGCTCACCGGGTGGAGATTACGAGCAGTACTTC. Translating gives CASSPGGDYEQYF.

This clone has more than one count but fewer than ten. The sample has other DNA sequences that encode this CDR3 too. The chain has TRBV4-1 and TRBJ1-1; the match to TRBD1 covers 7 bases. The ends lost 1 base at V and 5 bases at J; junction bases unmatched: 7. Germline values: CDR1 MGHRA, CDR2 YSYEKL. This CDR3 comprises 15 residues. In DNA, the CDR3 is TGCGCCAGCAGCCAAGCATACAGGGGAAGAACTGAAGCTTTCTTT. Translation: CASSQAYRGRTEAFF.

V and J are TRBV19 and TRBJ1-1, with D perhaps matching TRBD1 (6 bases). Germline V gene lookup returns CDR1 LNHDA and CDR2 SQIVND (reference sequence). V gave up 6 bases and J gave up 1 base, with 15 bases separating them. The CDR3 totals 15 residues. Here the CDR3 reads CASRQHQGRNTEAFF. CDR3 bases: TGTGCCAGTAGACAACACCAGGGGCGGAACACTGAAGCTTTCTTT.

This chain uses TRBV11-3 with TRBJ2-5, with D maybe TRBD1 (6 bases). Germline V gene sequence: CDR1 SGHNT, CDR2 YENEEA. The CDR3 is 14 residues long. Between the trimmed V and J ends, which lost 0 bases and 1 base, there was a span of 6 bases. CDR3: CASSLEDSQETQYF. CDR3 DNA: TGTGCCAGCAGCTTAGAGGACAGCCAAGAGACCCAGTACTTC. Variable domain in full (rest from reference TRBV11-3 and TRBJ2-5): EAGVVQSPRYKIIEKKQPVAFWCNPISGHNTLYWYLQNLGQGPELLIRYENEEAVDDSQLPKDRFSAERLKGVDSTLKIQPAELGDSAVYLCASSLEDSQETQYFGPGTRLLVL.

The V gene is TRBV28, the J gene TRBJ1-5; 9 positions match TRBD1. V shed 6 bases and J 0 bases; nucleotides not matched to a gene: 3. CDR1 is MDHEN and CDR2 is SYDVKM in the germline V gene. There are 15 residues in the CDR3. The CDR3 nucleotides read TGTGCCAGCAGGCGACAGGGGGGTAGCAATCAGCCCCAGCATTTT. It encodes CASRRQGGSNQPQHF.

The CDR3 DNA follows: TGTGCCAGCAGCCTCGGGGTCAAAGAGACCCAGTACTTC. Amino acid sequence: CASSLGVKETQYF. V usage is TRBV5-4 and J usage is TRBJ2-5; a possible D gene is TRBD2 (5 bases). V lost 4 bases to trimming and J lost 3 bases, with 10 bases between them. The CDR3 loop spans 13 amino acids. The germline V gene encodes CDR1 SGHNT and CDR2 YYREEE (reference sequence).

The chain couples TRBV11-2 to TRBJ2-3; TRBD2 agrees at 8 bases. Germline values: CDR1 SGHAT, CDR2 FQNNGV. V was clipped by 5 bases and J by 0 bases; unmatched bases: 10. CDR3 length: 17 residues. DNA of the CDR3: TGTGCCAGCAGCAAACGAGGGATAGCGGGAAGCACAGATACGCAGTATTTT. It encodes CASSKRGIAGSTDTQYF.

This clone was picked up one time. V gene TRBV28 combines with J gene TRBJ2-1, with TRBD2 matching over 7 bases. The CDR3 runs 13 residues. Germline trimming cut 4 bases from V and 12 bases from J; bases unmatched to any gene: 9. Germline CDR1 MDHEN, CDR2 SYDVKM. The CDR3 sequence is CASSSTLAVGQFF. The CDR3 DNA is TGTGCCAGCAGTTCCACTCTAGCGGTTGGGCAGTTCTTC.

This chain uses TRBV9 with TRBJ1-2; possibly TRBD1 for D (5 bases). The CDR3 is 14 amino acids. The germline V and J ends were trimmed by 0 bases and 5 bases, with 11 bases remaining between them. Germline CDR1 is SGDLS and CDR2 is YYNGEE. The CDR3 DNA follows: TGTGCCAGCAGCGTAGGCGCTCAGGGATATGGCTACACCTTC. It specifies CASSVGAQGYGYTF.

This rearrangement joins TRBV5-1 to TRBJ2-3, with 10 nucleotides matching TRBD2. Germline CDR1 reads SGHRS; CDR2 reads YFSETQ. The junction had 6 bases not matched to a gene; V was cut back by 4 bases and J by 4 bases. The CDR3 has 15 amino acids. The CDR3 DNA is TGCGCCAGCAGCCCGATAGCGGGGGGCCCAGATACGCAGTATTTT. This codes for CASSPIAGGPDTQYF.

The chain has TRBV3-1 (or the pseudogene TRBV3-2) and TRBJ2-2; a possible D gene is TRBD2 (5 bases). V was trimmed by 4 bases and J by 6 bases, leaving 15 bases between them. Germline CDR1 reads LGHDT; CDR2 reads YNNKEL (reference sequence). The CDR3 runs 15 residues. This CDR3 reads CASSPPRVSPGELFF. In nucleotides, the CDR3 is TGTGCCAGCAGCCCCCCGAGGGTTAGTCCCGGGGAGCTGTTTTTT.